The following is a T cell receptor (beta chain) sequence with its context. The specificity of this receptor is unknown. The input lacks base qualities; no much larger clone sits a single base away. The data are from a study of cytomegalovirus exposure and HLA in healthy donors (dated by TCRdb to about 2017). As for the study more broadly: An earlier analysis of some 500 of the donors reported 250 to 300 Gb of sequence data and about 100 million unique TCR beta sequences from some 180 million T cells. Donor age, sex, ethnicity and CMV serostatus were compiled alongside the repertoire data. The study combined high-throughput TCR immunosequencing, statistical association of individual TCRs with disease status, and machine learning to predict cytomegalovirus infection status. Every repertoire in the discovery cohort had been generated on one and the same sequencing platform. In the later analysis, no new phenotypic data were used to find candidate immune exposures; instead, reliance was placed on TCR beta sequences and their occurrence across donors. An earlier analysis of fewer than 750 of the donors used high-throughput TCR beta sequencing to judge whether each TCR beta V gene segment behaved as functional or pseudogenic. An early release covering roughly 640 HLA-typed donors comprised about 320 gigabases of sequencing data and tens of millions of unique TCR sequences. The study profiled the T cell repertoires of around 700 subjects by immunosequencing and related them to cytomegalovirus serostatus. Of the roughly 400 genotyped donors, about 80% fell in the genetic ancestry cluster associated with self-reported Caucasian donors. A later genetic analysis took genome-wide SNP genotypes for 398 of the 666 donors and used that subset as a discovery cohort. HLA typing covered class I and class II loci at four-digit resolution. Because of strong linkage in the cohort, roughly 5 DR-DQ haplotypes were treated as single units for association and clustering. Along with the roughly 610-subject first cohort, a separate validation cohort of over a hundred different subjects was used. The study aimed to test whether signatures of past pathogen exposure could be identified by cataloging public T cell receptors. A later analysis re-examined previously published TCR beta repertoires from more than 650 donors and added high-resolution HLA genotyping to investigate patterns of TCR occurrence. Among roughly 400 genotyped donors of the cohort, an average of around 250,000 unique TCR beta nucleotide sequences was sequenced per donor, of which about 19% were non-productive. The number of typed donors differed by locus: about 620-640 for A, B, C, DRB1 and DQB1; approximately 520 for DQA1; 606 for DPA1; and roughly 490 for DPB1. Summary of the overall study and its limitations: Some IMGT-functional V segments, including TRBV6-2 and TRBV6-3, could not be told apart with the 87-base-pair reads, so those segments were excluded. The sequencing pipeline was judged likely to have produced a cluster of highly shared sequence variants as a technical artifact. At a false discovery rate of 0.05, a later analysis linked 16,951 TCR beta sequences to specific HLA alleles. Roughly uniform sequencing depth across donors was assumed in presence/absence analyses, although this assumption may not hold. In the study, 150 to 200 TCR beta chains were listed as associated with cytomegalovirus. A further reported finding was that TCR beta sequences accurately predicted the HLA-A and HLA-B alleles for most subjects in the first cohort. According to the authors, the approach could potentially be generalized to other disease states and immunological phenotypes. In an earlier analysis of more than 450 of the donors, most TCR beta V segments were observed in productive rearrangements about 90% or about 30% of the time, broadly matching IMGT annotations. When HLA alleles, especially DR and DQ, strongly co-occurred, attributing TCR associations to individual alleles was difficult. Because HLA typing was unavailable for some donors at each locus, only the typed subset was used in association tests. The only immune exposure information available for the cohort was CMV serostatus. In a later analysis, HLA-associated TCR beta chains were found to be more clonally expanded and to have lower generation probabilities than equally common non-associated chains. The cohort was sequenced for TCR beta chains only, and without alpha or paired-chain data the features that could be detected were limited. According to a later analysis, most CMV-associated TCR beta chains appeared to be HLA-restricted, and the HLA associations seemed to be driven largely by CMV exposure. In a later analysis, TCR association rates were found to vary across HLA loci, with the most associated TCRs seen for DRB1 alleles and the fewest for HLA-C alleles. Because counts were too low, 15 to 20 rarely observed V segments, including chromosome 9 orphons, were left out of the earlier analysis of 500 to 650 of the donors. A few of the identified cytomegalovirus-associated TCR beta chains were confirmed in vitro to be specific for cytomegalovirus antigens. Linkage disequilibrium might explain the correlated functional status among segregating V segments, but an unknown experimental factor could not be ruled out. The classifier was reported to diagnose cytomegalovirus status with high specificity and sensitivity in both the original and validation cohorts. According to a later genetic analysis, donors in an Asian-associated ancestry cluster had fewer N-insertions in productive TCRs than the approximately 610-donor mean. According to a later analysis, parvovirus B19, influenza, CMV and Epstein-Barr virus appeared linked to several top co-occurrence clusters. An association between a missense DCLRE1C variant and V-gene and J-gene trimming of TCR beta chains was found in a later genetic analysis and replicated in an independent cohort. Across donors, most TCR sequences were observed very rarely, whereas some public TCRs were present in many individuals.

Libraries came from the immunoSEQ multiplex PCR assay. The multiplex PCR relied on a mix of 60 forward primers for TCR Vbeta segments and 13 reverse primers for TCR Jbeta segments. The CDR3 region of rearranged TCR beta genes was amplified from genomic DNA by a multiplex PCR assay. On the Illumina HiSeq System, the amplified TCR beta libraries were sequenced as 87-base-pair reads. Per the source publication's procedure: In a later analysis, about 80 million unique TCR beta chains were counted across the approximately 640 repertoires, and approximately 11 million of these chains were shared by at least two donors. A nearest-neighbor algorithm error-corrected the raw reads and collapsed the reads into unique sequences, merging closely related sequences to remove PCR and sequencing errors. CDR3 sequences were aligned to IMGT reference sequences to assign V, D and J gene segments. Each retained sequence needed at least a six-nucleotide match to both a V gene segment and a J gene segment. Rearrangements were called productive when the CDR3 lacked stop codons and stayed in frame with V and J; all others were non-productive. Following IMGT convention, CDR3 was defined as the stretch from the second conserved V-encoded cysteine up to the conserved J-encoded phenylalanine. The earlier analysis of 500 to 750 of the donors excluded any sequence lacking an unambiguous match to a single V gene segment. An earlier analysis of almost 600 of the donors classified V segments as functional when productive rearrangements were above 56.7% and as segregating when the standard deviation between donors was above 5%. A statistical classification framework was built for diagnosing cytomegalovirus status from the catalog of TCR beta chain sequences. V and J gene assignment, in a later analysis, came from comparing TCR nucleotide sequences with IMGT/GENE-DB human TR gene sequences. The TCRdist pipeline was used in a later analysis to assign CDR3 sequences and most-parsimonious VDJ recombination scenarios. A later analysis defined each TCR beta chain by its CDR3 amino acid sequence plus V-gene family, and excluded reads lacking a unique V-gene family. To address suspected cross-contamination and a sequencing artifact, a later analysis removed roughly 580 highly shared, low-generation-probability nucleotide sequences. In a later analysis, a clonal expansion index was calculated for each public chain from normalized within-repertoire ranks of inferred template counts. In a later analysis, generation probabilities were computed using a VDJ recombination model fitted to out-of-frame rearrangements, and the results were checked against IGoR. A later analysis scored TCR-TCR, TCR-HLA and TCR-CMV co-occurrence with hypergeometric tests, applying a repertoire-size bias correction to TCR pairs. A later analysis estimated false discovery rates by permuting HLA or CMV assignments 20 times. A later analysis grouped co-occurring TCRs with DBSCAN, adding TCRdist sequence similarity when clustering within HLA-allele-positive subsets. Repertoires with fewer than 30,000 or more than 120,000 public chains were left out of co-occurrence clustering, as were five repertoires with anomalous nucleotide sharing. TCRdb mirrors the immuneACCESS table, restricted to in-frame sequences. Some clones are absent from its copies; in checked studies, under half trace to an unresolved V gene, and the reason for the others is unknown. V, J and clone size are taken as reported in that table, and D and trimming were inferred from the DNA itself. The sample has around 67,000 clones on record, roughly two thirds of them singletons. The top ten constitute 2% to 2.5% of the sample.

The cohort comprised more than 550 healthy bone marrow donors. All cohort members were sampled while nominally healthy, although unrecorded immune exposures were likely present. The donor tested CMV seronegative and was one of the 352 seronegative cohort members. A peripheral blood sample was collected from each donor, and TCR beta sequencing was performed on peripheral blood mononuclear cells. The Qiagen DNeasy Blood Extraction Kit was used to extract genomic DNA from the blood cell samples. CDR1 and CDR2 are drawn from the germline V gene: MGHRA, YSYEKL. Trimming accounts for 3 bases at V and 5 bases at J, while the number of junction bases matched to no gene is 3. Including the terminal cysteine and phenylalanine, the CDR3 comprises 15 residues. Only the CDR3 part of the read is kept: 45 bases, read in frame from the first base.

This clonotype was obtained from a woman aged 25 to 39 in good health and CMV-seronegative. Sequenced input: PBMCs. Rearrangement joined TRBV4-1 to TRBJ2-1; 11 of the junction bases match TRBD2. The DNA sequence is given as TGCGCCAGCAGCCATATGACTAGCGGGGACAATGAGCAGTTCTTC. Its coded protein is CASSHMTSGDNEQFF.